This T cell receptor beta chain originates from a study of T cell changes during pregnancy in multiple sclerosis. This table comes from immunoSEQ multiplex PCR, and its TCRdb copy is limited to in-frame clones, with some not included. The table includes some 41,000 clones, approximately 91% detected once. Germline CDR1 is SGHVS and CDR2 is FNYEAQ. V was pared by 2 bases and J by 1 base, with 8 bases between. The CDR3 is 15 residues long. This chain links TRBV7-6 with TRBJ2-2; no reliable D call. This TCR was recovered from a female donor with multiple sclerosis, enrolled in a pregnancy study. The sample consisted of PBMCs (not recorded whether the cells were cultured). The CDR3 DNA is TGTGCCAGCAGCTTATCGTTGGGGAACACCGGGGAGCTGTTTTTT. This codes for CASSLSLGNTGELFF.